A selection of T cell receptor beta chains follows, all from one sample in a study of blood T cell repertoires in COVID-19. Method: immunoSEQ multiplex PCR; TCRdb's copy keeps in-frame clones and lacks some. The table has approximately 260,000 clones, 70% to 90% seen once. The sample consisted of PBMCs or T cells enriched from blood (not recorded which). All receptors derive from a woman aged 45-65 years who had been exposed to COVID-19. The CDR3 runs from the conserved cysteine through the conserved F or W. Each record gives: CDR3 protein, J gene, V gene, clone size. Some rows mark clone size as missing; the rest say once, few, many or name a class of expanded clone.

CDR3aa: CASSQAFAGALGEQFF
j_gene: TRBJ2-1
v_gene: TRBV7-8
abundance: -

CDR3aa: CASSEDLGRYQPQHF
j_gene: TRBJ1-5
v_gene: TRBV6-1
abundance: -

CDR3aa: CASSLARNNYGYTF
j_gene: TRBJ1-2
v_gene: TRBV5-1
abundance: -

CDR3aa: CASRLTGSSYEQYF
j_gene: TRBJ2-7
v_gene: TRBV2
abundance: -

CDR3aa: CAISEGQGVILNTEAFF
j_gene: TRBJ1-1
v_gene: TRBV10-3
abundance: -

CDR3aa: CASSPGRVYEQYF
j_gene: TRBJ2-7
v_gene: TRBV5-6
abundance: -

CDR3aa: CARRGYCRTQYF
j_gene: TRBJ2-5
v_gene: TRBV15
abundance: -

CDR3aa: CASSSFPDRGPNYGYTF
j_gene: TRBJ1-2
v_gene: TRBV5-1
abundance: -

CDR3aa: CASSSQQGRNTEAFF
j_gene: TRBJ1-1
v_gene: TRBV7-2
abundance: -

CDR3aa: CASSLEGARTDTQYF
j_gene: TRBJ2-3
v_gene: TRBV7-2
abundance: -

CDR3aa: CASSYSRSSAADGYTF
j_gene: TRBJ1-2
v_gene: TRBV6-2/TRBV6-3
abundance: -

CDR3aa: CASSITDIGNTIYF
j_gene: TRBJ1-3
v_gene: TRBV21-1
abundance: many

CDR3aa: CASSYRTRAFF
j_gene: TRBJ1-1
v_gene: TRBV28
abundance: once

CDR3aa: CASSSGLAGTGELFF
j_gene: TRBJ2-2
v_gene: TRBV7-2
abundance: -

CDR3aa: CSVSGNTEAFF
j_gene: TRBJ1-1
v_gene: TRBV29-1
abundance: -

CDR3aa: CATSDEQGEEKLFF
j_gene: TRBJ1-4
v_gene: TRBV24-1
abundance: -

CDR3aa: CASGLGLQGDTQYF
j_gene: TRBJ2-3
v_gene: TRBV12-5
abundance: -

CDR3aa: CASSLLGGKMNTEAFF
j_gene: TRBJ1-1
v_gene: TRBV11-2
abundance: once

CDR3aa: CASSPQTGEDGYTF
j_gene: TRBJ1-2
v_gene: TRBV18
abundance: -

CDR3aa: CASSQDQVSGYTF
j_gene: TRBJ1-2
v_gene: TRBV4-2
abundance: -

CDR3aa: CAISGTGGQQPQHF
j_gene: TRBJ1-5
v_gene: TRBV10-3
abundance: -

CDR3aa: CASSQDRGQGFEQYF
j_gene: TRBJ2-7
v_gene: TRBV4-2
abundance: once

CDR3aa: CASSHPSSGTGHYTGELFF
j_gene: TRBJ2-2
v_gene: TRBV4-3
abundance: -

CDR3aa: CASSLGGLTYGYTF
j_gene: TRBJ1-2
v_gene: TRBV5-6
abundance: -

CDR3aa: CASSIEAGYNQPQHF
j_gene: TRBJ1-5
v_gene: TRBV19
abundance: -

CDR3aa: CASSLGQRLKPQHF
j_gene: TRBJ1-5
v_gene: TRBV2
abundance: -

CDR3aa: CASLRHSSSGNTIYF
j_gene: TRBJ1-3
v_gene: TRBV6-5
abundance: -